These 21 T cell receptor beta chains came from one sample sequenced in a study of Ad26.COV2.S vaccination and SARS-CoV-2 variants. Produced via immunoSEQ multiplex PCR; TCRdb's table is partial and in-frame only. The sample yields about 480,000 clones, approximately 90% seen once. Treatment described: approximately 18 received Ad26.COV2.S at low or high dose, single or two shots; roughly five received placebo; per-sample allocation not given. Sample collection was performed on day 63 after the first vaccine or placebo injection. This sample comprised peripheral blood, obtained in a trial of Ad26.COV2.S vaccine versus placebo. The receptors shown here come from a person between 18 and 59 years old who received the Ad26.COV2.S COVID-19 vaccine or a placebo.

The chain links TRBV7-2 to TRBJ1-5; the D is unclear. Looked up from germline, CDR1 is SGHTA and CDR2 is FQGNSA. Deletions cut 1 base from V and 7 bases from J, with 8 bases between. The CDR3 totals 13 residues. For the CDR3, the DNA is TGTGCCAGCAGCTTAGATCCACGGCAGCCCCAGCATTTT. The encoded protein is CASSLDPRQPQHF.

The chain combines TRBV30 with TRBJ2-5; 8 positions agree with TRBD2. This CDR3 is built from 15 residues. J lost 1 base, V lost 3 bases, and 7 bases had no gene match. Germline CDR1 reads GTSNPN; CDR2 reads SVGIG (reference sequence). The CDR3 region has the DNA TGTGCCTGGAGCGGGGGGGCTAGCGGCCAAGAGACCCAGTACTTC. This translates into CAWSGGASGQETQYF.

In regard to this clone: Other DNA sequences of this sample code for an identical CDR3. The rearrangement uses TRBV7-8 and TRBJ2-6; D gene unclear. Looked up from germline, CDR1 is SGHVS and CDR2 is FQNEAQ. Trimming left V 5 bases short and J 4 bases short, with 6 bases between. This CDR3 spans 13 amino acids. The DNA of the CDR3 is TGTGCCAGCAGCCTGGGGGGGGCCAACGTCCTGACTTTC. Residues: CASSLGGANVLTF. Combining the CDR3 with reference TRBV7-8 and TRBJ2-6 gives the whole variable domain GAGVSQSPRYKVAKRGQDVALRCDPISGHVSLFWYQQALGQGPEFLTYFQNEAQLDKSGLPSDRFFAERPEGSVSTLKIQRTQQEDSAVYLCASSLGGANVLTFGAGSRLTVL.

A word on this clone: This sample also contains other DNA sequences that code for the same CDR3. This rearrangement joins TRBV30 to TRBJ2-7; unclear D gene. CDR3 length equals 12 residues. Trimming removed 0 bases at V and 3 bases at J, with 6 bases between. Germline V lookup: CDR1 GTSNPN, CDR2 SVGIG (reference sequence). CDR3 loop: CAWSVTNYEQYF. The CDR3, as DNA: TGTGCCTGGAGTGTGACCAACTACGAGCAGTACTTC.

This chain uses TRBV7-2 with TRBJ2-7, with 8 bases that match TRBD2. The CDR3 runs to 18 residues. Germline V CDR1 and CDR2: SGHTA, FQGNSA. The ends lost 1 base at V and 4 bases at J; junction bases unmatched: 15. The CDR3 region has the DNA TGTGCCAGCAGCTTAGGAGTAGCGGGAAGACTCCGAAAGTACGAGCAGTACTTC. Translated: CASSLGVAGRLRKYEQYF.

The chain joins TRBV3-1 (or the pseudogene TRBV3-2) to TRBJ2-1; maybe TRBD2 (5 bases). Germline CDR1 and CDR2: LGHDT and YNNKEL (reference sequence). The CDR3 runs 12 residues. Trimming took off 4 bases at V and 7 bases at J, with 8 bases between the two ends. CDR3 bases: TGTGCCAGCAGCCGAACGGGAAATGAGCAGTTCTTC. It yields the protein CASSRTGNEQFF.

The rearrangement joins TRBV5-8 to TRBJ1-1; 9 bases agree with TRBD1. V shed 3 bases, J shed 6 bases, and the junction held 6 bases outside the gene matches. This CDR3 comprises 14 residues. The germline CDR1 and CDR2 sequences are SGHTS and YDEGEE. The CDR3 bases are TGTGCCAGCAGCTCTTACCGGGACAGGGCTGAAGCTTTCTTT. Protein sequence: CASSSYRDRAEAFF.

The J gene is TRBJ2-5, the V gene TRBV6-5; D gene uncertain. Germline CDR1 MNHEY, CDR2 SVGAGI. Between the trimmed V and J ends, which lost 6 bases and 4 bases, there was a span of 12 bases. The CDR3 loop spans 13 amino acids. CDR3 in amino acids: CASRPGPIETQYF. The CDR3 coding sequence is TGTGCCAGCAGACCGGGCCCTATAGAGACCCAGTACTTC.

This clone was seen only once. The rearrangement links TRBV19 to TRBJ2-7; 13 nucleotides line up with TRBD2. CDR1 is LNHDA, CDR2 SQIVND, per germline (reference sequence). The J segment lost 3 bases and the V segment lost 5 bases, leaving 10 bases of the junction unmatched. The CDR3 has 17 amino acids. The CDR3 is CASSPRVGLAGHYEQYF. CDR3 DNA: TGTGCCAGTAGTCCCAGGGTGGGACTAGCGGGACACTACGAGCAGTACTTC.

The DNA of the CDR3 is TGTGCCTGGAGTGTACGCCTCCTCCAATACACTGAAGCTTTCTTT. This translates into CAWSVRLLQYTEAFF. This rearrangement joins TRBV30 to TRBJ1-1; D not certain. The CDR3 length is 15 residues. With 0 bases removed from V and 3 bases from J, the gap between germline ends came to 14 bases. Per the germline V gene, CDR1 is GTSNPN and CDR2 is SVGIG (reference sequence).

CDR3 in amino acids: CASSRGLVSDQETQYF. As DNA, the CDR3 is TGCGCCAGCAGCCGCGGACTAGTCTCGGATCAAGAGACCCAGTACTTC. The chain employs TRBV5-1 and TRBJ2-5; TRBD2 matches 7 bases. This CDR3 is built from 16 residues. After removal of 4 bases from V and 2 bases from J, the junction contained 11 bases not matched to a gene. CDR1 and CDR2 (germline): SGHRS, YFSETQ.

The chain recombines TRBV5-4 with TRBJ1-5; D is unresolved. The V gene's germline CDR1 is SGHNT and CDR2 YYREEE (reference sequence). The CDR3 sequence is 15 residues long. Trimming stripped 0 bases from V and 3 bases from J, with 10 bases between. This CDR3 is CASSLDPNYNQPQHF. DNA of the CDR3: TGTGCCAGCAGCTTGGACCCCAATTACAATCAGCCCCAGCATTTT.

Details on this clone: The junction and the germline gene differ at one end; a read error may be behind it. This sequence joins TRBV30 and TRBJ2-7; D may correspond to TRBD1 or TRBD2 (10 bases each). CDR3 length: 12 residues. Germline lookup yields CDR1 GTSNPN and CDR2 SVGIG (reference sequence). In DNA form, the CDR3 reads TGTGCCCTAGCGGGGGTATGGGGGGACAGGGGTTTC. It encodes CALAGVWGDRGF. Together with reference TRBV30 and TRBJ2-7, the CDR3 gives the full variable domain: SQTIHQWPATLVQPVGSPLSLECTVEGTSNPNLYWYRQAAGRGLQLLFYSVGIGQISSEVPQNLSASRPQDRQFILSSKKLLLSDSGFYLCALAGVWGDRGFGPGTRLTVT.

The chain employs TRBV18 and TRBJ1-6, with 8 bases matching TRBD1. The CDR3 is 20 residues long. CDR1 is KGHSH, CDR2 LQKENI, per germline. The V gene end was trimmed by 1 base and the J gene end by 3 bases; junction bases not matched to a gene: 14. CDR3 in DNA: TGTGCCAGCTCACCACTCGGGACAGGTTCCCTTTCCTTCTATAATTCACCCCTCCACTTT. The encoded protein is CASSPLGTGSLSFYNSPLHF.

The chain uses TRBV6-5 and TRBJ2-1; D uncertain. Germline V lookup: CDR1 MNHEY, CDR2 SVGAGI. Trimming removed 5 bases at V and 7 bases at J, with 9 bases between. The CDR3 has 12 residues. CDR3 sequence (DNA): TGTGCCAGCAGTCTTAAGGCGAATGAGCAGTTCTTC. Encoded protein: CASSLKANEQFF.

The V call is TRBV28, the J call TRBJ2-7; D is ambiguous. The germline CDR1 and CDR2 sequences are MDHEN and SYDVKM. Trimming left V 4 bases short and J 3 bases short, with 16 bases between. The CDR3 consists of 15 residues. The CDR3 DNA reads TGTGCCAGCAGTTCCCAACACCAGTCAAACTACGAGCAGTACTTC. Translating it yields CASSSQHQSNYEQYF. Based on the CDR3 plus reference TRBV28 and TRBJ2-7, the full variable domain is DVKVTQSSRYLVKRTGEKVFLECVQDMDHENMFWYRQDPGLGLRLIYFSYDVKMKEKGDIPEGYSVSREKKERFSLILESASTNQTSMYLCASSSQHQSNYEQYFGPGTRLTVT.

This chain connects TRBV12-2 to TRBJ1-1. TRBV12-2 is recorded as a pseudogene. The CDR3 spans 20 residues. The CDR3 protein is CASRLVRKDRAEPQNTEAFF. The CDR3 DNA sequence: TGTGCAAGTCGCTTAGTAAGGAAGGACCGCGCGGAGCCCCAGAACACTGAAGCTTTCTTT.

The rearrangement uses TRBV10-2 and TRBJ1-2, with TRBD1 as a possible D gene (5 bases). The CDR3 totals 13 residues. V lost 2 bases to trimming and J lost 5 bases, with 9 bases between them. Germline V gives CDR1 WSHSY, CDR2 SAAADI. The CDR3 loop reads CASSERQLYGYTF. The CDR3 coding sequence is TGCGCCAGCAGTGAGCGACAGCTTTATGGCTACACCTTC.

The chain uses TRBV7-9 and TRBJ1-2; D unresolved. This CDR3 has 12 residues. CDR1 is SEHNR and CDR2 is FQNEAQ in the germline V gene (reference sequence). Trimming stripped 1 base from V and 11 bases from J, with 11 bases between. In DNA, the CDR3 is TGTGCCAGCAGCTTAGGAAGCACGAGTTACACCTTC. Encoded protein: CASSLGSTSYTF. The full variable domain, completed using reference TRBV7-9 and TRBJ1-2, is DTGVSQNPRHKITKRGQNVTFRCDPISEHNRLYWYRQTLGQGPEFLTYFQNEAQLEKSRLLSDRFSAERPKGSFSTLEIQRTEQGDSAMYLCASSLGSTSYTFGSGTRLTVV.

The chain is built from TRBV7-9 and TRBJ2-7, with D unclear. The germline V and J ends were trimmed by 2 bases and 4 bases, with 6 bases remaining between them. Per the germline V gene, CDR1 is SEHNR and CDR2 is FQNEAQ (reference sequence). The CDR3 runs 12 residues. The CDR3 protein is CASSLLQYEQYF. In DNA form, the CDR3 reads TGTGCCAGCAGCTTACTGCAGTACGAGCAGTACTTC.

This rearrangement joins TRBV6-2 or TRBV6-3 to TRBJ1-2; 10 positions agree with TRBD1. Germline lookup yields CDR1 MNHEY and CDR2 SVGEGT. With V trimmed by 5 bases and J by 8 bases, 5 bases remained unmatched. This CDR3 comprises 13 residues. Written as DNA, the CDR3 is TGTGCCAGCAGTCTCGGGACAGGGGTCGGCTACACCTTC. It codes for CASSLGTGVGYTF.